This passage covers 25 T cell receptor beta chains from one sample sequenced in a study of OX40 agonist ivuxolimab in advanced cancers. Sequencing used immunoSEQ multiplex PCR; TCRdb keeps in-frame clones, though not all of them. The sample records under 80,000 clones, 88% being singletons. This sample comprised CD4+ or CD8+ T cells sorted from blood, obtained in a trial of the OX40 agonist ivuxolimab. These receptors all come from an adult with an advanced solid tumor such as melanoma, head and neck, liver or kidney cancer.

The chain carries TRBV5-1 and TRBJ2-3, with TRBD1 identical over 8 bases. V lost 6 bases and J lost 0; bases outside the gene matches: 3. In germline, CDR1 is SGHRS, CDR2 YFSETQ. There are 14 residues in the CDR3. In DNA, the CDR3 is TGCGCCAGCACCTGGACAGGGAGCACAGATACGCAGTATTTT. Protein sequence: CASTWTGSTDTQYF.

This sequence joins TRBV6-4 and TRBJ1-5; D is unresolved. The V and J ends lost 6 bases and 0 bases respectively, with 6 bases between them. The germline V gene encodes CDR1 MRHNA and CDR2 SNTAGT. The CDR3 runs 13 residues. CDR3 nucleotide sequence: TGTGCCAGCAGCGTCTATAGCAATCAGCCCCAGCATTTT. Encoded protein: CASSVYSNQPQHF.

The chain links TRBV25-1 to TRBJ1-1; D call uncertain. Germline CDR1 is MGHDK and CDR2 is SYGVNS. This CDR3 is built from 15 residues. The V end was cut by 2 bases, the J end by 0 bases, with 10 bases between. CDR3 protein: CASSESLGMNTEAFF. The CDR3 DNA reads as TGTGCCAGCAGTGAAAGTCTAGGGATGAACACTGAAGCTTTCTTT.

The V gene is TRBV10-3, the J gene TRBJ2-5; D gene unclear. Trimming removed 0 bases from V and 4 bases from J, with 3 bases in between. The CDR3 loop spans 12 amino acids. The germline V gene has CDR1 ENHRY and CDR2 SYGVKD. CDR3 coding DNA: TGTGCCATCAGTGAGTCGGGAGAGACCCAGTACTTC. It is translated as CAISESGETQYF.

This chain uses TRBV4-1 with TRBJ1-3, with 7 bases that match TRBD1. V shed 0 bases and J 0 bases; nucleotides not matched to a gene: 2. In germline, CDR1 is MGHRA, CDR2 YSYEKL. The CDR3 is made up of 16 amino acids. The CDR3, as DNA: TGCGCCAGCAGCCAAGAGACAGGGAACTCTGGAAACACCATATATTTT. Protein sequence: CASSQETGNSGNTIYF.

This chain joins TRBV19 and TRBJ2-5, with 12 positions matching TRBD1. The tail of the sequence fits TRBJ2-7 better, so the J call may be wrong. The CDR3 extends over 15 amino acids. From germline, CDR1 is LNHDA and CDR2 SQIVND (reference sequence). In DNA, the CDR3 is TGTGCCAGTAGGCTGGGACAGGGGGCGTCTTACGAGCAGTACTTC. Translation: CASRLGQGASYEQYF.

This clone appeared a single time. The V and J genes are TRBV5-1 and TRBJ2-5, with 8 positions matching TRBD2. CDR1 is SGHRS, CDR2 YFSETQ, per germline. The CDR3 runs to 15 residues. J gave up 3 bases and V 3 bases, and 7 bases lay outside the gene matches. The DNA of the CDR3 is TGCGCCAGCAGCTCCGTTGGGACTAGGGAAGAGACCCAGTACTTC. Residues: CASSSVGTREETQYF.

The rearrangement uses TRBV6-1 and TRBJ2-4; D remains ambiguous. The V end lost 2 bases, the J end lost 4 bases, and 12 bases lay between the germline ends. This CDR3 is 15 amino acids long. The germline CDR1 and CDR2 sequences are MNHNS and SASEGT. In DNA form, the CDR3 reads TGTGCCAGCAGTGAACTCTTGGACGCAAAAAACATTCAGTACTTC. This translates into CASSELLDAKNIQYF.

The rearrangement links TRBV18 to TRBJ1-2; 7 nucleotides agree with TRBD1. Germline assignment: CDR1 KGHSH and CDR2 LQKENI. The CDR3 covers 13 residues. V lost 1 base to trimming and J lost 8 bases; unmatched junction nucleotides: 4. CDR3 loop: CASSPRGTEGYTF. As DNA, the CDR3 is TGTGCCAGCTCACCACGGGGGACAGAAGGCTACACCTTC.

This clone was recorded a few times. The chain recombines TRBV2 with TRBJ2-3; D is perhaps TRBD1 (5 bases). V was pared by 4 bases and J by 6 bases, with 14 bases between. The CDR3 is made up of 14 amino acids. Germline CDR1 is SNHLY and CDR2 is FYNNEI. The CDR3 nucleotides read TGTGCCAGCAGTGCTGGGCAACCAGGGGATACGCAGTATTTT. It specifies CASSAGQPGDTQYF. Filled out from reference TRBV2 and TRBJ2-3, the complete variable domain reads EPEVTQTPSHQVTQMGQEVILRCVPISNHLYFYWYRQILGQKVEFLVSFYNNEISEKSEIFDDQFSVERPDGSNFTLKIRSTKLEDSAMYFCASSAGQPGDTQYFGPGTRLTVL.

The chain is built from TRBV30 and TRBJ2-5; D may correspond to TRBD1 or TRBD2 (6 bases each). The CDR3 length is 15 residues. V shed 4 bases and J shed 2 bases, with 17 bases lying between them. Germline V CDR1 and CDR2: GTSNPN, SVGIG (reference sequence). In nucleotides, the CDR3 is TGTGCCTGGACTTCGGGGGCCGGCGCACAAGAGACCCAGTACTTC. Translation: CAWTSGAGAQETQYF. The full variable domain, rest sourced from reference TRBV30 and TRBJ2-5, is SQTIHQWPATLVQPVGSPLSLECTVEGTSNPNLYWYRQAAGRGLQLLFYSVGIGQISSEVPQNLSASRPQDRQFILSSKKLLLSDSGFYLCAWTSGAGAQETQYFGPGTRLLVL.

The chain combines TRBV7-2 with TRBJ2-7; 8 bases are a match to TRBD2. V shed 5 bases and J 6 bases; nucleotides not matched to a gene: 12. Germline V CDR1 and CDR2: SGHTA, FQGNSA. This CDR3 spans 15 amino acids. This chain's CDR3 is CASSPQSSGITEQYF. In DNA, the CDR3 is TGTGCCAGCAGCCCCCAGAGTAGCGGGATTACCGAGCAGTACTTC.

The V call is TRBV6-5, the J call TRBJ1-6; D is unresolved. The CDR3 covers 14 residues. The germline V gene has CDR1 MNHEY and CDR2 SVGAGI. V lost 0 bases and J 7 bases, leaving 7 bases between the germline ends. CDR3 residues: CASSYSLRNSPLHF. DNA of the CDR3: TGTGCCAGCAGTTACTCGCTCAGGAATTCACCCCTCCACTTT.

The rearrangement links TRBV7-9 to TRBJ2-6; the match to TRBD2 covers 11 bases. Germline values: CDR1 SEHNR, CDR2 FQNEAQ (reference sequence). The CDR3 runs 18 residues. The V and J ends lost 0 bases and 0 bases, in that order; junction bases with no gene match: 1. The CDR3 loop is CASSLASGRASGANVLTF. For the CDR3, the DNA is TGTGCCAGCAGCTTAGCTAGCGGGAGGGCCTCTGGGGCCAACGTCCTGACTTTC.

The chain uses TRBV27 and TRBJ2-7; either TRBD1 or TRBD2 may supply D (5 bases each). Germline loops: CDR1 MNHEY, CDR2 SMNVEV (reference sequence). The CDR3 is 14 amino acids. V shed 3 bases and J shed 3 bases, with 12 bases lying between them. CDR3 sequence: CASSFRGRHYEQYF. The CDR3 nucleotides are TGTGCCAGCAGTTTCCGGGGACGCCACTACGAGCAGTACTTC.

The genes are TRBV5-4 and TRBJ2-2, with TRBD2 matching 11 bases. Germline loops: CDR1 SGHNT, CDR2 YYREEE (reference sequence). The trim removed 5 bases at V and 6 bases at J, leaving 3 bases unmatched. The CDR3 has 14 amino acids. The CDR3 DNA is TGTGCCAGCAGGGCGGGACTAGCGGCCGGGGAGCTGTTTTTT. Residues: CASRAGLAAGELFF.

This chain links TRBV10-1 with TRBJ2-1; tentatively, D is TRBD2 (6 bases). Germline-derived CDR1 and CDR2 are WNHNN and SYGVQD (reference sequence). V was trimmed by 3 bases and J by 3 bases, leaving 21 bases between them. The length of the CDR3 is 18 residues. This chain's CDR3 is CASSDGRRDSRDYNEQFF. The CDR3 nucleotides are TGCGCCAGCAGTGATGGCAGAAGGGACTCCCGGGACTACAATGAGCAGTTCTTC.

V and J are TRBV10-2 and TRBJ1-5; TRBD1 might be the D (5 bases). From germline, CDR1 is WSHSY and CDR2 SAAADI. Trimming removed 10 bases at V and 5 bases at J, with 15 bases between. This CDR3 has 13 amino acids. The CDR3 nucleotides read TGCGCCACCCAAGCGGGGGTGGATCAGCCCCAGCATTTT. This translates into CATQAGVDQPQHF.

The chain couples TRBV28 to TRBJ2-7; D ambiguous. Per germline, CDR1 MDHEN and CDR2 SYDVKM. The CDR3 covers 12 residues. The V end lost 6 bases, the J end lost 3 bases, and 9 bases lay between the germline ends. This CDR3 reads CASSLTHYEQYF. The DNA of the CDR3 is TGTGCCAGCAGCCTTACACACTACGAGCAGTACTTC. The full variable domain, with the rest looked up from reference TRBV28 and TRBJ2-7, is DVKVTQSSRYLVKRTGEKVFLECVQDMDHENMFWYRQDPGLGLRLIYFSYDVKMKEKGDIPEGYSVSREKKERFSLILESASTNQTSMYLCASSLTHYEQYFGPGTRLTVT.

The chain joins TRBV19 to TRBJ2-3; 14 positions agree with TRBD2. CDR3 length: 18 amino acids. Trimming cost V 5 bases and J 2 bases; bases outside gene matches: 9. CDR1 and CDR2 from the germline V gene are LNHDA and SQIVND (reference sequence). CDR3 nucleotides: TGTGCCAGTAGTGAGACTAGCGGGAGGGCCTCGATCACAGATACGCAGTATTTT. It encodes CASSETSGRASITDTQYF.

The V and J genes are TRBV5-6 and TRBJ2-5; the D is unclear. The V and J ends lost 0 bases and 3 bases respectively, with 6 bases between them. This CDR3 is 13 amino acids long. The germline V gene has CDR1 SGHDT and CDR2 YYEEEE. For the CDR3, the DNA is TGTGCCAGCAGCTTGGAGTTGAAAGAGACCCAGTACTTC. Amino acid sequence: CASSLELKETQYF.

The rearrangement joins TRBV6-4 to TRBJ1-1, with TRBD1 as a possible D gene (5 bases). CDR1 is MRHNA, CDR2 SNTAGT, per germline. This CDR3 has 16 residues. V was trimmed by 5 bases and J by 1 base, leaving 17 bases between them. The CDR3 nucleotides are TGTGCCAGCAGTTACTGGGGACCTGGGCAGAACACTGAAGCTTTCTTT. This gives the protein CASSYWGPGQNTEAFF.

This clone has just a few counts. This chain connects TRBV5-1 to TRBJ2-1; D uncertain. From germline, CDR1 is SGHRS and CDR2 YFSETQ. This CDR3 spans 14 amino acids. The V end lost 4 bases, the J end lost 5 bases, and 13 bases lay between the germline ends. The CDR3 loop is CASSLASVNNEQFF. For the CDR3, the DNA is TGCGCCAGCAGCCTGGCTTCGGTGAACAATGAGCAGTTCTTC.

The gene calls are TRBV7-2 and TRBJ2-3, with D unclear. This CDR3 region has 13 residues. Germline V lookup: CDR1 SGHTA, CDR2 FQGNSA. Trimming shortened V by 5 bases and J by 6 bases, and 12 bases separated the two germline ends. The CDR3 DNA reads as TGTGCCAGCAGCACGACTGGGGTTGATACGCAGTATTTT. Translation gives CASSTTGVDTQYF.

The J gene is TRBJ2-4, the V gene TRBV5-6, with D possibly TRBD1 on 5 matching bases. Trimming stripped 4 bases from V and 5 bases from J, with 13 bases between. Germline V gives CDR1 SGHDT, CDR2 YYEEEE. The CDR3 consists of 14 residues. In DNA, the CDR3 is TGTGCCAGCAGCAACCAGGGTTCCCAAAACATTCAGTACTTC. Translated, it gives CASSNQGSQNIQYF.